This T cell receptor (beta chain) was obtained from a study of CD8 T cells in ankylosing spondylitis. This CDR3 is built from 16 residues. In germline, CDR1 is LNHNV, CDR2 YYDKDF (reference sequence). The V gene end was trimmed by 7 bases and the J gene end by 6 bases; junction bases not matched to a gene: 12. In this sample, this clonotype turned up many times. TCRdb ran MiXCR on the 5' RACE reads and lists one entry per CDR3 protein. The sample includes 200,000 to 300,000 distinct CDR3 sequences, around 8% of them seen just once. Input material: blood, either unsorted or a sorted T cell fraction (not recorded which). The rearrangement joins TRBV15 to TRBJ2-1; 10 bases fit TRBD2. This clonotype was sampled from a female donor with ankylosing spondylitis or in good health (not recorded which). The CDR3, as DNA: TGTGCCACCACCCGCGAATTAGCGGGAGGAGGCAATGAGCAGTTCTTC. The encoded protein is CATTRELAGGGNEQFF.